The next 8 T cell receptor beta chains were all read from a single sample in a study of Graves' ophthalmopathy and Graves' hyperthyroidism. The study amplified TCR beta CDR3 regions using RNA transcripts. Amplification began with first-round RT-PCR using HTBI primers, then second-round multiplex PCR was performed. Each CDR3 protein gets one entry after TCRdb re-called the multiplex PCR reads with MiXCR. The sample records hundreds of thousands of distinct CDR3 sequences, around 15% being singletons. The sequenced material came from blood. The receptors stem from a woman aged 25-40 years with Graves' ophthalmopathy.

This clonotype was observed many times. The chain couples TRBV6-1 to TRBJ1-2; 10 bases line up with TRBD1. The CDR3 runs to 15 residues. The V gene end was trimmed by 11 bases and the J gene end by 7 bases; junction bases not matched to a gene: 16. Germline assignment: CDR1 MNHNS and CDR2 SASEGT. The CDR3 bases are TGTGCCGGCCGACCGGGACAGGGGATTATCGGTGGCTACACCTTC. This sequence encodes CAGRPGQGIIGGYTF.

This clonotype came up many times. The J gene is TRBJ2-5, the V gene TRBV24-1; the D gene is possibly TRBD2 (6 bases). This CDR3 is built from 17 residues. Trimming removed 5 bases at V and 0 bases at J, with 18 bases between. CDR1 and CDR2 (germline): KGHDR, SFDVKD. This chain's CDR3 is CATSVFEDGSYQETQYF. For the CDR3, the DNA is TGTGCCACCAGTGTATTTGAGGACGGGAGCTACCAAGAGACCCAGTACTTC.

This clonotype was counted ten times or more. The rearrangement joins TRBV7-8 to TRBJ2-5, with 8 bases identical to TRBD1. The CDR3 extends over 14 amino acids. Looked up from germline, CDR1 is SGHVS and CDR2 is FQNEAQ. With 2 bases clipped from V and 4 bases from J, the junction kept 3 bases outside the gene matches. The CDR3 nucleotides are TGTGCCAGCAGCTTAAATCAGGGGGCAGAGACCCAGTACTTC. Its translation: CASSLNQGAETQYF.

In its sample, this clonotype was seen many times. The rearrangement links TRBV19 to TRBJ2-2; D gene uncertain. This CDR3 has 14 residues. The V end was cut by 6 bases, the J end by 2 bases, with 10 bases between. Germline V gene lookup returns CDR1 LNHDA and CDR2 SQIVND (reference sequence). DNA for the CDR3: TGTGCCAGTAGAAGGCCCGGAAACACCGGGGAGCTGTTTTTT. It codes for CASRRPGNTGELFF.

This clonotype showed up many times. The V and J genes are TRBV27 and TRBJ2-7, with 11 bases that match TRBD2. CDR1 is MNHEY and CDR2 is SMNVEV in the germline V gene (reference sequence). This CDR3 spans 17 amino acids. The V and J ends lost 7 bases and 4 bases, in that order; junction bases with no gene match: 15. CDR3 protein: CASKRTSGPSSSYEQYF. Here the CDR3 DNA reads TGTGCCAGCAAGCGGACTAGCGGGCCGTCATCTTCATACGAGCAGTACTTC.

In this sample, this clonotype turned up a few times. The V gene is TRBV5-1, the J gene TRBJ1-1; D is possibly TRBD1 (5 bases). The V and J ends lost 3 bases and 1 base respectively, with 13 bases between them. CDR3 length: 15 residues. Germline V gene lookup returns CDR1 SGHRS and CDR2 YFSETQ. The CDR3 DNA reads TGCGCCAGCAGCTGGACAAATCGGGGGAACACTGAAGCTTTCTTT. This translates into CASSWTNRGNTEAFF.

This clonotype has more than one count but fewer than ten. The V and J genes are TRBV11-2 and TRBJ2-2, with D possibly matching TRBD1 (5 bases). The germline V gene has CDR1 SGHAT and CDR2 FQNNGV. V lost 5 bases to trimming and J lost 5 bases, with 18 bases between them. CDR3 size: 16 residues. In nucleotides, the CDR3 is TGTGCCAGCAGCCTCCGGGCAGGGCCCTGGACCGGGGAGCTGTTTTTT. This sequence encodes CASSLRAGPWTGELFF.

This clonotype was counted ten times or more. The chain joins TRBV2 to TRBJ2-5; 10 bases line up with TRBD2. In germline, CDR1 is SNHLY, CDR2 FYNNEI. The CDR3 is 14 amino acids. After removal of 4 bases from V and 5 bases from J, the junction contained 4 bases not matched to a gene. The CDR3 nucleotides are TGTGCCAGCAGTGGTCTAGCGGGAGTGGAGACCCAGTACTTC. Translating it yields CASSGLAGVETQYF. Together with reference TRBV2 and TRBJ2-5, the CDR3 gives the full variable domain: EPEVTQTPSHQVTQMGQEVILRCVPISNHLYFYWYRQILGQKVEFLVSFYNNEISEKSEIFDDQFSVERPDGSNFTLKIRSTKLEDSAMYFCASSGLAGVETQYFGPGTRLLVL.